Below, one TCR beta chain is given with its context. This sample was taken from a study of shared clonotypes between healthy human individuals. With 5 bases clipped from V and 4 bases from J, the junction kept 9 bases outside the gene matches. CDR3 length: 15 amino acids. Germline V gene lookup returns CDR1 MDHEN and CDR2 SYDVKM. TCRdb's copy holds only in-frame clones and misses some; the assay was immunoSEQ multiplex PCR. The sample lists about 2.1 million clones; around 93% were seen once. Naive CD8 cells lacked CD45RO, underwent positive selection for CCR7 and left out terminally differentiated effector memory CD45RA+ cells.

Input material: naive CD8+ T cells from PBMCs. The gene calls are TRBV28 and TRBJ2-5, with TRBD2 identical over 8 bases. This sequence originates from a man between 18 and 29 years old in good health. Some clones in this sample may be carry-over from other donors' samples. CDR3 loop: CASSRREGGPETQYF. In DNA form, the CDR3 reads TGTGCCAGCAGTCGACGGGAGGGGGGGCCAGAGACCCAGTACTTC.